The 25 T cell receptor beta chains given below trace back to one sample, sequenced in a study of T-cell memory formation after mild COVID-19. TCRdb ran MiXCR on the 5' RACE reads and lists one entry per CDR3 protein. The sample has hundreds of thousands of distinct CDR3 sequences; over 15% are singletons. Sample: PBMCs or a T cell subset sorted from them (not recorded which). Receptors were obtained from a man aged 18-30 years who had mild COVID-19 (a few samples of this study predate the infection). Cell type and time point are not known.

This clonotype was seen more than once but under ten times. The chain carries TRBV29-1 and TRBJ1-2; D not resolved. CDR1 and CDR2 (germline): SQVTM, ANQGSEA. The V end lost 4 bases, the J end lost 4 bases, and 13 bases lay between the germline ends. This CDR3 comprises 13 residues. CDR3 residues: CSVGWPHLYGYTF. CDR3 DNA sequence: TGCAGCGTTGGATGGCCTCACCTCTATGGCTACACCTTC.

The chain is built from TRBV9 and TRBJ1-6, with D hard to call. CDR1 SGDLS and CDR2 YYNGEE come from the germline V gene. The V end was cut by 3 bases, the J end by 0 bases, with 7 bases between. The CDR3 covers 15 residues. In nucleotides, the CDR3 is TGTGCCAGCAGCGGGACGAGCTCCTATAATTCACCCCTCCACTTT. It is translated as CASSGTSSYNSPLHF.

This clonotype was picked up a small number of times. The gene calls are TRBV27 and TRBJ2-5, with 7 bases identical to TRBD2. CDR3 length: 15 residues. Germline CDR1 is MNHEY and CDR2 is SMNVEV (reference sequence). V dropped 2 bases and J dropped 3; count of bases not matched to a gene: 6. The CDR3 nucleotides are TGTGCCAGCAGTTTAGGGGAGGGTGGTAAAGAGACCCAGTACTTC. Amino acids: CASSLGEGGKETQYF.

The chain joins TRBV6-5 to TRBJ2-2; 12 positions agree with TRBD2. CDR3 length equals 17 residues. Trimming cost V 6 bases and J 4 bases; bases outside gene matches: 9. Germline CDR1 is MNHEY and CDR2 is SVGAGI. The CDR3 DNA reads TGTGCCAGCAGGCGCCCGCCTAGCGGGGGGGTCACCGGGGAGCTGTTTTTT. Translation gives CASRRPPSGGVTGELFF.

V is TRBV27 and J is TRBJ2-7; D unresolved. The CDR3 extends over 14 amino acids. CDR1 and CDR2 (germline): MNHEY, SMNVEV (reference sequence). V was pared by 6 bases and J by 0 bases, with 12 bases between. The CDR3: CASSWAAGSYEQYV. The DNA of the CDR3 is TGTGCCAGCAGCTGGGCGGCAGGCTCCTACGAGCAGTACGTC.

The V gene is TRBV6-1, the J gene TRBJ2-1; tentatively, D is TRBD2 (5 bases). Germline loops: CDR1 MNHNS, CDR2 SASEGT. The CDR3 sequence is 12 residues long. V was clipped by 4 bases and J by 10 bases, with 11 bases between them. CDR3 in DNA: TGTGCCAGCAGTGGAACGCCGGGAGAGCAGTTCTTC. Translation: CASSGTPGEQFF.

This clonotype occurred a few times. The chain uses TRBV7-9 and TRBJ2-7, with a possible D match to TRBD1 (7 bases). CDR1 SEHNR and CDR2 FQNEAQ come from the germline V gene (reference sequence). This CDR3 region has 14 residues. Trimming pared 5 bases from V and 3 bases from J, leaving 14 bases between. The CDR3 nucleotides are TGTGCCAGCAGCACCGCGGGACAGAACTACGAGCAGTACGTC. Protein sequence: CASSTAGQNYEQYV.

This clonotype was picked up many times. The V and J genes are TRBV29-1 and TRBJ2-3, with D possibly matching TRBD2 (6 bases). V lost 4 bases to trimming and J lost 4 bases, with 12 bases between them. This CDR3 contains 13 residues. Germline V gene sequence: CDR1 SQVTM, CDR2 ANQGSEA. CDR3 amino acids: CSVAGGIADTQYF. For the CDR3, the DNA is TGCAGCGTTGCCGGGGGTATAGCAGATACGCAGTATTTT.

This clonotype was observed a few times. In DNA, the CDR3 is TGTGCCAGCAGCGAGACCTACGAGCAGTACTTC. Translated, it gives CASSETYEQYF. The V call is TRBV7-2, the J call TRBJ2-7; D call uncertain. Deletions cut 5 bases from V and 2 bases from J, with 4 bases between. CDR3 size: 11 residues. CDR1 is SGHTA, CDR2 FQGNSA, per germline.

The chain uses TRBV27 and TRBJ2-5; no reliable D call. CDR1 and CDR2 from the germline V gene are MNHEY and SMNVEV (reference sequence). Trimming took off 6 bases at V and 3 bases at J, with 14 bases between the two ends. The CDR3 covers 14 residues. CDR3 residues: CASSLVGSEETQYF. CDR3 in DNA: TGTGCCAGCAGCCTGGTCGGGTCAGAAGAGACCCAGTACTTC.

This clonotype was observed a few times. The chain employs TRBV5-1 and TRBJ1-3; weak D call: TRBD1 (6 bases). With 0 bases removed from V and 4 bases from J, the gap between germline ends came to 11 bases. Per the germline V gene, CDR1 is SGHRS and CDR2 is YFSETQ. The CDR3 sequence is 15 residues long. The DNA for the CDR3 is TGCGCCAGCAGCTTGGATCGGGGGGCCGGAAACACCATATATTTT. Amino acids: CASSLDRGAGNTIYF.

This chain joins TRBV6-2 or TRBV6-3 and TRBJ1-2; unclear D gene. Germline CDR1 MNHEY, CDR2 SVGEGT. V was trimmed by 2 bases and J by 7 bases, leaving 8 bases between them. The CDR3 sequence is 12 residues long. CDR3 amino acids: CASSYPRTGYTF. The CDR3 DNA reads TGTGCCAGCAGTTACCCTAGAACTGGCTACACCTTC.

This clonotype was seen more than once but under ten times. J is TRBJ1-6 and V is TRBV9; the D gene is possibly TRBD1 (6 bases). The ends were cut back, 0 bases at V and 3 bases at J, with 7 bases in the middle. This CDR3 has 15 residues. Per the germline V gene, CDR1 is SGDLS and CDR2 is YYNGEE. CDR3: CASSVEGGYNSPLHF. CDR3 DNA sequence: TGTGCCAGCAGCGTAGAAGGGGGCTATAATTCACCCCTCCACTTT.

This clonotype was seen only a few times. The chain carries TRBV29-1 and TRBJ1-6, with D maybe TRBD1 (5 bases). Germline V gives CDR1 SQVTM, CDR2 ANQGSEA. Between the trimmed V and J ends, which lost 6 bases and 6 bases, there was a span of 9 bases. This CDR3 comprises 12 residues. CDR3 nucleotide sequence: TGCAGCGTCCAGACAGTTAATTCACCCCTCCACTTT. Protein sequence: CSVQTVNSPLHF. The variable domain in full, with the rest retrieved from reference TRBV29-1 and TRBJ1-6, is SAVISQKPSRDICQRGTSLTIQCQVDSQVTMMFWYRQQPGQSLTLIATANQGSEATYESGFVIDKFPISRPNLTFSTLTVSNMSPEDSSIYLCSVQTVNSPLHFGNGTRLTVT.

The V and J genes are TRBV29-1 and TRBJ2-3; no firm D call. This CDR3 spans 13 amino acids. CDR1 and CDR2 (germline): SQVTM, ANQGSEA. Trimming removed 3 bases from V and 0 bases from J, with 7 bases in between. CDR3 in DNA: TGCAGCGTTGAGGTGGCTAGCACAGATACGCAGTATTTT. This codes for CSVEVASTDTQYF.

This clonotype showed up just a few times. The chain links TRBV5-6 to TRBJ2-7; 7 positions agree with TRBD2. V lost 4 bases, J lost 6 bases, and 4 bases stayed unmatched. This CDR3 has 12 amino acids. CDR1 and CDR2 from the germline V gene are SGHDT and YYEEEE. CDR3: CASSEVAGEQYF. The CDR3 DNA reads TGTGCCAGCAGCGAGGTAGCGGGCGAGCAGTACTTC.

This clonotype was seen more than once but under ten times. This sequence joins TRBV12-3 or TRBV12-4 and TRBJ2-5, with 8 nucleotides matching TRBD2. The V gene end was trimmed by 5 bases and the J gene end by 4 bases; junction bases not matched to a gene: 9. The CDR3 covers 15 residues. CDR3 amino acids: CASSPPRAGVETQYF. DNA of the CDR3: TGTGCCAGCAGTCCGCCGCGAGCGGGGGTAGAGACCCAGTACTTC.

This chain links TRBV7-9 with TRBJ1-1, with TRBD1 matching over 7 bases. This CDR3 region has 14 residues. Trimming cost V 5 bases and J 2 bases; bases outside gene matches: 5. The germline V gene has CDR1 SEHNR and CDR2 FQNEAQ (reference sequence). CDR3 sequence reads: CASSPTGPNTEAFF. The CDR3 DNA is TGTGCCAGCAGCCCGACAGGGCCCAACACTGAAGCTTTCTTT.

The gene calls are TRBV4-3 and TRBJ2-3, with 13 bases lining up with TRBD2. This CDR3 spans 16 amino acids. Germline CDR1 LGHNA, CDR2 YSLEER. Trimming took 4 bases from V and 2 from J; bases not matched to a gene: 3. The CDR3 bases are TGCGCCAGCAGCCCACTAGCGGGGGGGAACACAGATACGCAGTATTTT. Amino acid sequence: CASSPLAGGNTDTQYF.

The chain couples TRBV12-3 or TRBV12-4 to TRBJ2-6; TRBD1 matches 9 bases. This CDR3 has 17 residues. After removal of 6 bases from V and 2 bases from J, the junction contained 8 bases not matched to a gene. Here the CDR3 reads CASSPGTGTPGANVLTF. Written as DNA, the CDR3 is TGTGCCAGCAGCCCTGGGACAGGGACGCCTGGGGCCAACGTCCTGACTTTC.

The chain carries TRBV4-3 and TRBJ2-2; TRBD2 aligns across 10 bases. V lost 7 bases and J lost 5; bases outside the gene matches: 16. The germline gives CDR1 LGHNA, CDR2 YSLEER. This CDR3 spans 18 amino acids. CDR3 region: CASTPSGAGGPITGELFF. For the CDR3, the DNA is TGCGCCAGCACCCCTAGTGGAGCGGGGGGGCCTATTACCGGGGAGCTGTTTTTT.

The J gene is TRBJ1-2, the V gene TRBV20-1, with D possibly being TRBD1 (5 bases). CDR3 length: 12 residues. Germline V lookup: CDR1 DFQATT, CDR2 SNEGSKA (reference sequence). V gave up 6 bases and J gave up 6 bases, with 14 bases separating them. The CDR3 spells CSAGDQSDGYTF. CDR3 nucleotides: TGCAGTGCGGGGGACCAGTCAGATGGCTACACCTTC.

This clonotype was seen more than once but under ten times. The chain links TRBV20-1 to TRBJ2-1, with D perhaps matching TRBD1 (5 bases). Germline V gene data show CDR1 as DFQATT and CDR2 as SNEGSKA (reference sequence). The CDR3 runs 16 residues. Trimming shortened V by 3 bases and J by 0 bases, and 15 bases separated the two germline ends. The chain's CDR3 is CSARDQGSYSYNEQFF. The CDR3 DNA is TGCAGTGCTAGGGACCAGGGCTCCTACTCCTACAATGAGCAGTTCTTC.

The CDR3 spells CASSLLGSGSYEQYF. The CDR3 bases are TGCGCCAGCAGCCTCTTAGGATCAGGGTCCTACGAGCAGTACTTC. The chain is built from TRBV5-1 and TRBJ2-7, with a tentative D call TRBD1 (5 bases). Per the germline V gene, CDR1 is SGHRS and CDR2 is YFSETQ. The ends were cut back, 4 bases at V and 1 base at J, with 15 bases in the middle. This CDR3 region has 15 residues.

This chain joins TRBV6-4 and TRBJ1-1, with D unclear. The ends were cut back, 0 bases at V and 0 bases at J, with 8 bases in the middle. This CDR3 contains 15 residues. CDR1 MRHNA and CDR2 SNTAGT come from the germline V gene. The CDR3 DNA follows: TGTGCCAGCAGTGACTCTATAGAAATGAACACTGAAGCTTTCTTT. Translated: CASSDSIEMNTEAFF.